This T cell receptor beta chain appears in the sequencing data of a study of technical replicates of blood from several donors. Using immunoSEQ multiplex PCR, the repertoire was profiled, and TCRdb retains in-frame clones only, with some absent. The table has about 72,000 clones, about nine tenths seen once. Germline CDR1 is MGHRA and CDR2 is YSYEKL. Losses at the gene ends were 6 bases for V and 4 bases for J; bases not matched to a gene: 9. This CDR3 comprises 15 residues. The gene calls are TRBV4-1 and TRBJ1-2, with 9 bases matching TRBD1. This receptor was obtained from a human donor in good health. Material for sequencing was T cells isolated from PBMCs. CDR3 protein: CASREAGTGPYGYTF. CDR3 nucleotides: TGCGCCAGCAGGGAAGCCGGGACAGGGCCCTATGGCTACACCTTC.